The 14 T cell receptor beta chains below come from one sample, sequenced in a study of T cells after yellow fever vaccination. TCRdb re-called the 5' RACE reads through MiXCR, storing one row per CDR3 protein. Of approximately 160,000 distinct CDR3 sequences listed, roughly 9% are singletons. This specimen was CD8+ T cells sorted from PBMCs, taken 45 days after the yellow fever booster vaccination. Receptors were obtained from a man between 18 and 35 years old who received the YFV17D yellow fever vaccine.

V is TRBV7-6 and J is TRBJ2-5; 9 positions agree with TRBD2. The length of the CDR3 is 17 residues. From germline, CDR1 is SGHVS and CDR2 FNYEAQ. Unmatched junction bases numbered 13, after V lost 4 bases and J lost 4 bases. CDR3 DNA: TGTGCCAGCAGCTCGCATATAGCGGGGGACATCAGAGAGACCCAGTACTTC. Residues: CASSSHIAGDIRETQYF.

This clonotype was observed many times. J is TRBJ1-1 and V is TRBV11-2; tentatively, D is TRBD1 (6 bases). The V and J ends lost 2 bases and 1 base respectively, with 11 bases between them. The CDR3 contains 15 residues. Germline V lookup: CDR1 SGHAT, CDR2 FQNNGV. CDR3 sequence reads: CASSLWGDTNTEAFF. The CDR3 DNA reads TGTGCCAGCAGCTTATGGGGGGACACGAACACTGAAGCTTTCTTT.

This chain joins TRBV2 and TRBJ1-2; D is possibly TRBD1 (6 bases). V lost 0 bases and J lost 2, with 13 bases in between. This CDR3 has 16 amino acids. The germline V gene has CDR1 SNHLY and CDR2 FYNNEI. This CDR3 reads CASSEAWRGGNYGYTF. DNA for the CDR3: TGTGCCAGCAGTGAAGCATGGAGGGGGGGAAACTATGGCTACACCTTC.

This clonotype occurred many times. V usage is TRBV7-8 and J usage is TRBJ2-2; 10 nucleotides line up with TRBD1. The CDR3 is 15 amino acids. Trimming took 5 bases from V and 6 from J; bases not matched to a gene: 6. Looked up from germline, CDR1 is SGHVS and CDR2 is FQNEAQ. This chain's CDR3 is CASSLRTGGSGELFF. The CDR3 bases are TGTGCCAGCAGCCTACGGACAGGGGGGTCCGGGGAGCTGTTTTTT.

The chain is built from TRBV12-3 or TRBV12-4 and TRBJ2-2; 10 positions agree with TRBD2. The junction had 15 bases not matched to a gene; V was cut back by 5 bases and J by 0 bases. The CDR3 length is 20 residues. CDR3 bases: TGTGCCAGCAGTCCCGGACTCGAGCGGGGGGGGAAATCGAACACCGGGGAGCTGTTTTTT. The encoded protein is CASSPGLERGGKSNTGELFF.

This clonotype was counted ten times or more. The V and J genes are TRBV25-1 and TRBJ2-7; D tentatively fits TRBD1 or TRBD2 (5 bases each). Germline V lookup: CDR1 MGHDK, CDR2 SYGVNS. The CDR3 has 13 residues. Trimming stripped 8 bases from V and 2 bases from J, with 13 bases between. As DNA, the CDR3 is TGTGCCAGCCCCCCCCTGGGGGCCTACGAGCAGTACGTC. Translation: CASPPLGAYEQYV.

This clonotype has a handful of counts. The rearrangement uses TRBV2 and TRBJ2-3, with 8 bases lining up with TRBD2. The CDR3 is 16 amino acids. V shed 6 bases and J 2 bases; nucleotides not matched to a gene: 10. CDR1 and CDR2 from the germline V gene are SNHLY and FYNNEI. The CDR3 sequence is CASRGAGTSLTDTQYF. The CDR3, as DNA: TGTGCCAGCAGGGGGGCCGGGACTAGTCTCACAGATACGCAGTATTTT.

In its sample, this clonotype was seen a few times. The chain uses TRBV7-9 and TRBJ2-1; D may be TRBD1 (5 bases). The CDR3 is made up of 17 amino acids. Germline V lookup: CDR1 SEHNR, CDR2 FQNEAQ (reference sequence). The ends were cut back, 5 bases at V and 0 bases at J, with 17 bases in the middle. For the CDR3, the DNA is TGTGCCAGCAGCCCCATTTACCAGGGCGACTCCTACAATGAGCAGTTCTTC. Protein: CASSPIYQGDSYNEQFF.

This clonotype was picked up a small number of times. The chain links TRBV12-3 or TRBV12-4 to TRBJ2-5, with 7 bases fitting TRBD1. The CDR3 has 15 amino acids. V trimming: 5 bases; J trimming: 0 bases; junction bases outside the gene matches: 6. The chain's CDR3 is CASSPGTDYQETQYF. The CDR3 nucleotides read TGTGCCAGCAGTCCAGGGACAGACTACCAAGAGACCCAGTACTTC.

This rearrangement joins TRBV4-1 to TRBJ2-7, with TRBD1 matching over 10 bases. Germline CDR1 reads MGHRA; CDR2 reads YSYEKL. The CDR3 covers 15 residues. V lost 5 bases, J lost 2 bases, and 6 bases stayed unmatched. CDR3 sequence reads: CASSDRDRGAYEQYF. DNA of the CDR3: TGCGCCAGCAGCGACCGGGACAGGGGCGCCTACGAGCAGTACTTC.

V usage is TRBV4-2 and J usage is TRBJ2-1; 7 positions match TRBD2. Germline V gene sequence: CDR1 LGHNA, CDR2 YNFKEQ. With V trimmed by 0 bases and J by 13 bases, 12 bases remained unmatched. The CDR3 covers 15 residues. The CDR3 spells CASSQDRVSGGGQFF. DNA for the CDR3: TGTGCCAGCAGCCAAGACAGGGTCTCGGGCGGGGGTCAGTTCTTC.

This clonotype came up many times. The chain combines TRBV4-3 with TRBJ1-2, with TRBD1 matching 9 bases. V was pared by 1 base and J by 7 bases, with 10 bases of the junction left unmatched. Germline CDR1 LGHNA, CDR2 YSLEER. This CDR3 comprises 16 residues. CDR3 amino acids: CASSQGSGTGSSGYTF. Here the CDR3 DNA reads TGCGCCAGCAGCCAAGGGTCCGGGACAGGGTCGTCTGGCTACACCTTC.

This rearrangement joins TRBV5-1 to TRBJ2-3, with 10 bases identical to TRBD2. The V gene end was trimmed by 2 bases and the J gene end by 2 bases; junction bases not matched to a gene: 5. CDR3 length equals 16 residues. From germline, CDR1 is SGHRS and CDR2 YFSETQ. The CDR3 loop is CASSFTSGAITDTQYF. CDR3 sequence (DNA): TGCGCCAGCAGCTTCACTAGCGGGGCAATCACAGATACGCAGTATTTT.

This rearrangement joins TRBV12-3 or TRBV12-4 to TRBJ2-3; 7 positions agree with TRBD1. The V and J ends lost 5 bases and 2 bases, in that order; junction bases with no gene match: 13. CDR3 size: 17 residues. The DNA for the CDR3 is TGTGCCAGCAGTACATCGACAGGGAGCGTGGCCACAGATACGCAGTATTTT. This gives the protein CASSTSTGSVATDTQYF.